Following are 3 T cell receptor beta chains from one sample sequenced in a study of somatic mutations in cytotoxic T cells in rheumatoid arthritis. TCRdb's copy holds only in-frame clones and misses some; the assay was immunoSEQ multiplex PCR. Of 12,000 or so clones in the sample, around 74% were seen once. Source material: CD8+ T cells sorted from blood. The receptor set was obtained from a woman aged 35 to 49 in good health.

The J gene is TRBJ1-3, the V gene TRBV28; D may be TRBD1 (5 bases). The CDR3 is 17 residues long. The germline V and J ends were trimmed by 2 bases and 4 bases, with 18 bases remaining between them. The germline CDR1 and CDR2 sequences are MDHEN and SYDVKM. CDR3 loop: CASSLPQGYSGGNTIYF. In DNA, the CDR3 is TGTGCCAGCAGTTTACCGCAGGGCTATTCGGGAGGAAACACCATATATTTT.

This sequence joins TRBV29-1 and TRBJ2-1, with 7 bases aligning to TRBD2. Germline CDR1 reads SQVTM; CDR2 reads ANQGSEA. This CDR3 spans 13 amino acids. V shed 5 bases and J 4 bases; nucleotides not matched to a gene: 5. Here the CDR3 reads CSVPYGGYNEQFF. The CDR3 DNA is TGCAGCGTTCCATACGGGGGGTACAATGAGCAGTTCTTC.

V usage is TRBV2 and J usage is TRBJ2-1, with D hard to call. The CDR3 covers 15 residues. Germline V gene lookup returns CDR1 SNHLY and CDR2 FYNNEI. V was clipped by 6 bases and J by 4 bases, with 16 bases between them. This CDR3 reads CASRAIVNGYNEQFF. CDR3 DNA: TGTGCCAGCAGGGCGATCGTGAATGGATACAATGAGCAGTTCTTC.